This entry features one TCR beta chain sequence. It lacks a known antigen. No clone much larger than this one lies a single base away; base qualities are absent. The treatment or condition label of this sample denotes: live attenuated yellow fever vaccine strain. Two biological replicates of bulk PBMCs were collected at each blood-draw timepoint. A standard Ficoll-Paque protocol was used to isolate PBMCs from peripheral blood. RNA was extracted with TriZol from bulk PBMCs, CD4 and CD8 fractions, and dextramer-positive and dextramer-negative fractions. Based on the germline V gene, the CDR1 and CDR2 sequences are KGHSH and LQKENI. The CDR3 holds 15 amino acids from the cysteine to the phenylalanine. The only DNA kept is the CDR3, 45 bases in frame from the first base. The V end gives up 6 bases and the J end 5 bases, leaving 8 bases in the junction not matched to a gene. The data stem from a study of T cells after yellow fever vaccination (dated by TCRdb to about 2019). Notes on the research overall: The SMART-Seq v4 Ultra Low Input RNA kit was used to prepare libraries from fractions with low cell numbers. Blood samples were taken at several timepoints before and after primary and secondary immunization, and bulk PBMC replicates and cell subsets were isolated. Two healthy male donors, one aged 18 to 29 and one aged 30 to 39 years, made up the cohort. To track T-cell clones before and after primary and booster YFV17D yellow fever vaccination, bulk TCR alpha and beta repertoires were sequenced longitudinally. Study-wide findings and limitations: Most clones expanded after primary vaccination (around 96% of CD4 and roughly 91% of CD8) were re-detected after the booster, suggesting that broad memory maintenance occurred. The secondary T-cell response was weaker than the primary response but faster, peaking on day 5 instead of day 15. A small share of clonotypes occurred in both CD4 and CD8 compartments, likely arising from convergent recombination. Because abundant contaminating clonotypes from the bulk population could be contained in FACS-sorted repertoires, computational filtering was required. Because only two donors were included in the study, the extent to which the findings can be generalized is limited.

Reads for this sample came from an Illumina NovaSeq 6000. TCR cDNA was synthesized by 5'RACE template switching, which introduced a universal primer site and unique molecular identifiers. cDNA synthesis was primed from both the TCR alpha and TCR beta constant segments. Two PCR steps were used to amplify libraries, with sample barcodes and sequencing adapters being added in the second step. Libraries were sequenced on Illumina HiSeq 2500 (2x100 bp) or NovaSeq (2x150 bp). The study's own analysis went as follows. Demultiplexing of reads and collapsing into UMI consensus sequences were performed with MIGEC, and V(D)J alignment was carried out with MiXCR. Clonotypes responding to the vaccine were identified with edgeR on replicate PBMC samples, with the criteria of FDR below 0.01 and a log2 fold change above 5 up to day 15. Each bulk clonotype was labeled CD4 or CD8 based on which sequenced repertoire, CD4 or CD8, contained the clonotype at higher abundance. TCRdb applied fastp at Q25 and MiXCR to the public reads, then kept only in-frame beta chains. One record per CDR3 amino acid sequence lists the most common genes and DNA. The V and J calls, along with clone size, are taken from TCRdb and not from the paper's own processing. The table for this sample lists some 250,000 distinct CDR3 sequences; roughly 3.7% of them were counted only once. 15% to 20% of the sample is held by the ten biggest clonotypes.

The specimen was PBMCs, collected 15 days after the yellow fever booster vaccination. The TCR comes from a man aged 18 to 29 who received the YFV17D yellow fever vaccine. The chain was built from TRBV18 and TRBJ1-5, and 9 junction bases match TRBD1. The DNA is TGTGCCAGCTCGCCTACAGGGGGCGGGGATCAGCCCCAGCATTTT. Protein translation: CASSPTGGGDQPQHF.